Each of the 15 T cell receptor beta chains below was sequenced from the same sample in a study of cytomegalovirus exposure and HLA in healthy donors. Researchers ran the PCR with 60 Vbeta and 13 Jbeta primers. The data were produced by immunoSEQ multiplex PCR, yet TCRdb's version contains in-frame clones alone and is incomplete. The sample yields under 150,000 clones, 70% to 85% seen once. The sequenced sample was PBMCs. All receptors come from a woman aged 60 to 75 in good health and CMV-seropositive.

This chain links TRBV29-1 with TRBJ2-1, with D possibly matching TRBD2 (6 bases). Germline CDR1 and CDR2: SQVTM and ANQGSEA. The CDR3 loop spans 14 amino acids. V was shortened by 7 bases and J by 0 bases, with 13 bases between the two germline ends. In DNA, the CDR3 is TGCAGCGGCGGGGACGGGAGCTCCTACAATGAGCAGTTCTTC. It specifies CSGGDGSSYNEQFF.

This chain joins TRBV6-4 and TRBJ1-4; 7 bases agree with TRBD1. V was pared by 6 bases and J by 7 bases, with 5 bases of the junction left unmatched. CDR1 and CDR2 from the germline V gene are MRHNA and SNTAGT. The CDR3 has 13 amino acids. DNA for the CDR3: TGTGCCAGCAGCCCGCAGGGGGGTGAAAAACTGTTTTTT. This translates into CASSPQGGEKLFF.

This rearrangement joins TRBV20-1 to TRBJ1-2; D is undetermined. Germline V gene sequence: CDR1 DFQATT, CDR2 SNEGSKA (reference sequence). With 2 bases removed from V and 5 bases from J, the gap between germline ends came to 6 bases. This CDR3 comprises 11 residues. DNA for the CDR3: TGCAGTGCTAGACCGGGGTATGGCTACACCTTC. Protein: CSARPGYGYTF.

This clone was found a few times. The chain couples TRBV25-1 to TRBJ1-1; D gene unclear. CDR1 and CDR2 (germline): MGHDK, SYGVNS. V dropped 6 bases and J dropped 4 bases, with 12 bases sitting between them. The CDR3 extends over 13 amino acids. CDR3 DNA: TGTGCCAGCAGCCGCCTGGCAGGCACTGAAGCTTTCTTT. Its protein product is CASSRLAGTEAFF.

This clone was counted between two and nine times. The chain has TRBV5-1 and TRBJ1-1; 10 positions agree with TRBD1. The CDR3 extends over 15 amino acids. The germline gives CDR1 SGHRS, CDR2 YFSETQ. Unmatched junction bases numbered 4, after V lost 0 bases and J lost 5 bases. The chain's CDR3 is CASSLGTGGGTEAFF. The DNA of the CDR3 is TGCGCCAGCAGCTTGGGGACAGGGGGGGGGACTGAAGCTTTCTTT.

The chain employs TRBV19 and TRBJ2-7, with 9 bases that match TRBD1. The ends lost 8 bases at V and 4 bases at J; junction bases unmatched: 0. CDR1 is LNHDA, CDR2 SQIVND, per germline (reference sequence). The CDR3 totals 11 residues. The CDR3: CASGQGYEQYF. The CDR3 DNA sequence: TGTGCCAGTGGACAGGGGTACGAGCAGTACTTC.

A word on this clone: The same CDR3 also results from other DNA sequences found in this sample. This chain uses TRBV6-5 with TRBJ1-6, with 7 positions matching TRBD1. The germline CDR1 and CDR2 sequences are MNHEY and SVGAGI. The trim removed 1 base at V and 9 bases at J, leaving 6 bases unmatched. The CDR3 has 15 residues. The chain's CDR3 is CASSYWDSRSSPLHF. The CDR3 DNA reads as TGTGCCAGCAGTTACTGGGACAGTAGGAGTTCACCCCTCCACTTT.

This rearrangement joins TRBV6-1 to TRBJ1-1, with 7 bases matching TRBD1. This CDR3 is 13 amino acids long. J lost 1 base, V lost 8 bases, and 4 bases had no gene match. Germline lookup yields CDR1 MNHNS and CDR2 SASEGT. The CDR3 region is CASGRQGNTEAFF. DNA of the CDR3: TGTGCCAGCGGCAGACAGGGGAACACTGAAGCTTTCTTT.

The rearrangement uses TRBV7-3 and TRBJ1-1, with 9 bases matching TRBD1. Germline assignment: CDR1 SGHTA and CDR2 FQGTGA. There are 17 residues in the CDR3. The V gene end was trimmed by 2 bases and the J gene end by 7 bases; junction bases not matched to a gene: 14. The CDR3 DNA reads TGTGCCAGCAGCTTATACGTTAAGCCTCAGACAGGGGGTGAAGCTTTCTTT. Translation: CASSLYVKPQTGGEAFF.

V gene TRBV6-1 combines with J gene TRBJ1-5, with D hard to call. Trimming stripped 6 bases from V and 6 bases from J, with 12 bases between. The CDR3 sequence is 13 residues long. CDR1 is MNHNS, CDR2 SASEGT, per germline. CDR3 in DNA: TGTGCCAGCAGGGGCTCCGCGGGTCAGCCCCAGCATTTT. It encodes CASRGSAGQPQHF.

The chain uses TRBV4-1 and TRBJ2-7; no clear D. V lost 3 bases and J 2 bases, leaving 14 bases between the germline ends. CDR3 length: 15 amino acids. Germline CDR1 reads MGHRA; CDR2 reads YSYEKL. This CDR3 is CASSHRSAVTYEQYF. The CDR3 DNA reads as TGCGCCAGCAGCCATAGAAGCGCGGTCACCTACGAGCAGTACTTC.

The chain combines TRBV7-9 with TRBJ2-1; D is unclear. V lost 1 base and J 5 bases, leaving 9 bases between the germline ends. This CDR3 is built from 14 residues. Germline CDR1 is SEHNR and CDR2 is FQNEAQ (reference sequence). The CDR3 DNA is TGTGCCAGCAGCTTAGTTGGGCGCCACAATGAGCAGTTCTTC. It yields the protein CASSLVGRHNEQFF.

V and J are TRBV25-1 and TRBJ1-1; unclear D gene. The V end was cut by 5 bases, the J end by 1 base, with 8 bases between. The CDR3 spans 13 residues. Germline loops: CDR1 MGHDK, CDR2 SYGVNS. In nucleotides, the CDR3 is TGTGCCAGCAGTCTACTTACGAACACTGAAGCTTTCTTT. Translating gives CASSLLTNTEAFF.

This clone has a handful of counts. V is TRBV6-5 and J is TRBJ2-1; 7 bases fit TRBD1. The germline gives CDR1 MNHEY, CDR2 SVGAGI. V lost 6 bases, J lost 2 bases, and 7 bases stayed unmatched. There are 15 residues in the CDR3. This CDR3 reads CASSRQGSPYNEQFF. In DNA form, the CDR3 reads TGTGCCAGCAGCCGACAGGGCTCGCCCTACAATGAGCAGTTCTTC.

CDR3 in amino acids: CSARDSGELFF. The CDR3 nucleotides are TGCAGTGCTAGAGACAGCGGGGAGCTGTTTTTT. This chain joins TRBV20-1 and TRBJ2-2; no clear D gene. Trimming stripped 0 bases from V and 7 bases from J, with 3 bases between. The CDR3 runs 11 residues. Germline V gene lookup returns CDR1 DFQATT and CDR2 SNEGSKA (reference sequence).